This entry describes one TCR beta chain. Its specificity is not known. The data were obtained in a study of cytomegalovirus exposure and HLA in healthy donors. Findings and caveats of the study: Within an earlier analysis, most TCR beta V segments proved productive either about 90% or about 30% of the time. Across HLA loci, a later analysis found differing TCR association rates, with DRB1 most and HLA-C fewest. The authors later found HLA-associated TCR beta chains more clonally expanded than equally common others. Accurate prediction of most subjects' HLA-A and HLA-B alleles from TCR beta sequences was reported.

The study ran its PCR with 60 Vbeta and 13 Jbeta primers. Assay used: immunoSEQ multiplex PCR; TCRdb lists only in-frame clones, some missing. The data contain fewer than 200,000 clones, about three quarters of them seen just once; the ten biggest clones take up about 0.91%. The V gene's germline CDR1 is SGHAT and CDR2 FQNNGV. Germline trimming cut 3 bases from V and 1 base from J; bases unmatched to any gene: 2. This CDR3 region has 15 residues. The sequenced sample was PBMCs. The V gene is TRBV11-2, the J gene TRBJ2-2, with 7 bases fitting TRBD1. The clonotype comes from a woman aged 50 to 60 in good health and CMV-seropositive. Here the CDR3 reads CASSFGTVNTGELFF. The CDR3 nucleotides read TGTGCCAGCAGCTTCGGGACAGTGAACACCGGGGAGCTGTTTTTT.